The sequence of this TCR beta chain was determined in a study of T cell clusters in autoimmune cytopenias. TRB was amplified from approximately 250 ng of peripheral blood genomic DNA per sample. Multiplex touch-down PCR amplified TRB using TRB-A and TRB-B pools in one tube. TCRdb derives one entry per CDR3 protein from the multiplex PCR reads, leaving out DNA. The table lists approximately 7,000 distinct CDR3 sequences. By frequency, this clonotype is medium-sized. The sample also formed part of further work on T cell repertoires in aging, cancer and after chemotherapy.

This sequence originates from a human donor in good health. Specimen: peripheral blood.

The chain's CDR3 is CASSPGRLNTEAFF. The chain has TRBV11-1 and TRBJ1-1. The germline gives CDR1 SGHAT, CDR2 FQDESV (reference sequence). The CDR3 is 14 residues long.